The sequence of this TCR beta chain was determined in a study of control samples from healthy donors and cancer patients. The protocol was immunoSEQ multiplex PCR, while the TCRdb copy is restricted to in-frame clones and leaves out a portion. The sample has 35,000 to 55,000 clones; roughly 65% are singletons. The CDR3 has 15 amino acids. Germline-derived CDR1 and CDR2 are SGDLS and YYNGEE. V lost 4 bases and J 12 bases, leaving 26 bases between the germline ends. The receptor was isolated from a male donor with melanoma. The source material was formalin-fixed, paraffin-embedded tissue. The V gene is TRBV9, the J gene TRBJ2-7; D remains ambiguous. CDR3 amino acids: CASSPTPGLEVRTYF. The CDR3, as DNA: TGTGCCAGCAGCCCCACCCCGGGCCTAGAGGTTCGAACGTACTTC.